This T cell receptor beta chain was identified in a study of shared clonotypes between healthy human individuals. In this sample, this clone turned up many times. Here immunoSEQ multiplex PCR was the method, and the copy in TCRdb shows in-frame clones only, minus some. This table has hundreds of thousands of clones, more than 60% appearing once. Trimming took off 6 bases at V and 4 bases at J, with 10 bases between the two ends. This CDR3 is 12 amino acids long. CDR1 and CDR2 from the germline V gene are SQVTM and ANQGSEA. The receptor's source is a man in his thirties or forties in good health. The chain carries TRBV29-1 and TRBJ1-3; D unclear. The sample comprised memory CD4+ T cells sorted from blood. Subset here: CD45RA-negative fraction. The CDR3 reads CSVRTLGNTIYF. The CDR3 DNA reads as TGCAGCGTCCGGACGCTCGGAAACACCATATATTTT.